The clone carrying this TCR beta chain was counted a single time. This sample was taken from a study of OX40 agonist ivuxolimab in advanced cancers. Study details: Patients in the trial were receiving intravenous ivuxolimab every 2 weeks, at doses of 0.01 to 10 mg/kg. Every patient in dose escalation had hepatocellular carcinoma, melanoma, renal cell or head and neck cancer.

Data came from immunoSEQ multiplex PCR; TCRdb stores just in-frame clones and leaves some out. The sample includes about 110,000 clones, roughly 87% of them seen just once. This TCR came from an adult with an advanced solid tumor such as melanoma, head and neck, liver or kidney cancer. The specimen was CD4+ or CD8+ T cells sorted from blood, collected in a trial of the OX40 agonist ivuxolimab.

The CDR3 region has the DNA TGCGCCAGCAGCTTGGGCCAGTCCTACAATGAGCAGTTCTTC. Its translation is CASSLGQSYNEQFF. The chain is built from TRBV5-1 and TRBJ2-1; D is unclear. CDR1 is SGHRS, CDR2 YFSETQ, per germline. V dropped 0 bases and J dropped 1 base, with 5 bases sitting between them. The CDR3 contains 14 residues.